This T cell receptor beta chain was captured by sequencing in a study of T cell responses to AZD1222 COVID-19 vaccine. Only in-frame clones appear in the TCRdb table, and some are missing; sequencing was by immunoSEQ multiplex PCR. Among 120,000 or so clones listed, 80% to 95% were seen once. CDR1 and CDR2 from the germline V gene are SGDLS and YYNGEE. The CDR3 spans 14 residues. Study-level findings and limits: Dominant at 160-218 and 743-854, vaccine-associated CD4 TCRs also spanned spike.

This clone has just a few counts. Its specificity is unknown. The junction differs from germline at one of its ends, possibly a read error. This receptor was taken from an adult who received the AZD1222 COVID-19 vaccine. Sequenced here: peripheral blood, sampled 28 days after the second AZD1222 dose. V and J are TRBV9 and TRBJ1-5; TRBD1 agrees at 7 bases. The CDR3 is CASSVTGAYHPQHF. CDR3 coding DNA: TGTGCCAGCAGCGTAACAGGGGCTTATCATCCCCAGCATTTT.